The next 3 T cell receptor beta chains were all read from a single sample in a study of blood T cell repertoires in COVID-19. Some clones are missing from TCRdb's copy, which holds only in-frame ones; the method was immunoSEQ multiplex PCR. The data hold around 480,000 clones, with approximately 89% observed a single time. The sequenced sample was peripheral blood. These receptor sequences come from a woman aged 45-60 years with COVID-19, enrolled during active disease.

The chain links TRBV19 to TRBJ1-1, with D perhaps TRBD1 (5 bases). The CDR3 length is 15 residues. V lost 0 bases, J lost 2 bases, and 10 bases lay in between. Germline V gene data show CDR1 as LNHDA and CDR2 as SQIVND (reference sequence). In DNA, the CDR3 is TGTGCCAGTAGTATAGAGAACAGGCTCAACACTGAAGCTTTCTTT. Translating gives CASSIENRLNTEAFF. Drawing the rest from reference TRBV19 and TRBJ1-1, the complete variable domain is DGGITQSPKYLFRKEGQNVTLSCEQNLNHDAMYWYRQDPGQGLRLIYYSQIVNDFQKGDIAEGYSVSREKKESFPLTVTSAQKNPTAFYLCASSIENRLNTEAFFGQGTRLTVV.

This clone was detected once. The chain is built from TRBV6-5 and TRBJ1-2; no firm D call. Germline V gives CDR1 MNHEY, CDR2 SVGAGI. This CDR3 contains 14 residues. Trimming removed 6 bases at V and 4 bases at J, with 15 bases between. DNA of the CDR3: TGTGCCAGCAGATTAAGGAATGGGCCCTATGGCTACACCTTC. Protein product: CASRLRNGPYGYTF.

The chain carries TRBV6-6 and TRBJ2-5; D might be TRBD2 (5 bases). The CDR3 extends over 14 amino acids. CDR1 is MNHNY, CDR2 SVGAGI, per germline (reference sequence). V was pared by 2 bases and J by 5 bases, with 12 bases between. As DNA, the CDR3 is TGTGCCAGCAGTTACATGGGGAGCAGGGAGACCCAGTACTTC. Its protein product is CASSYMGSRETQYF.